A single sample is the source of the 24 T cell receptor beta chains below, sequenced in a study of blood T cells in healthy people across ages. The second PCR ran about 6 to 11 cycles with a sample-barcoded 5' primer and J-beta primers. TCRdb called the 5' RACE reads again in MiXCR, with one record for every CDR3 protein. Of roughly 700,000 distinct CDR3 sequences in the sample, approximately 49% were seen once. Sequences were obtained from blood. These receptors were collected from a woman in her fifties or sixties in good health.

This sequence joins TRBV7-9 and TRBJ2-7, with 9 bases that match TRBD1. J gave up 2 bases and V 5 bases, and 16 bases lay outside the gene matches. The CDR3 is 18 residues long. Germline assignment: CDR1 SEHNR and CDR2 FQNEAQ (reference sequence). The chain's CDR3 is CASSQTPGTGPLAYEQYF. The CDR3 DNA sequence: TGTGCCAGCAGCCAAACCCCTGGGACAGGGCCCTTGGCCTACGAGCAGTACTTC.

The chain recombines TRBV9 with TRBJ2-3; 12 nucleotides match TRBD2. J gave up 8 bases and V 3 bases, and 13 bases lay outside the gene matches. The CDR3 extends over 17 amino acids. The germline V gene encodes CDR1 SGDLS and CDR2 YYNGEE. The CDR3 protein is CASSDGSSGRAGVTQYF. As DNA, the CDR3 is TGTGCCAGCAGCGATGGCTCTAGCGGGAGGGCCGGGGTTACGCAGTATTTT.

The chain is built from TRBV5-5 and TRBJ2-5; 12 bases align to TRBD2. Trimming removed 3 bases from V and 11 bases from J; junction bases left unmatched: 11. This CDR3 is built from 15 residues. CDR1 and CDR2 from the germline V gene are SGHKS and YYEKEE (reference sequence). The CDR3 nucleotides are TGTGCCAGCAGCTGGACTAGCGGGACCTACAATGAGCAGTACTTC. Its protein product is CASSWTSGTYNEQYF.

Worth noting for this clonotype: This CDR3 is missing its conserved last phenylalanine or tryptophan, likely due to a read error. The chain employs TRBV7-9 and TRBJ2-1; D gene ambiguous. This CDR3 is 15 amino acids long. The V gene lost 4 bases and the J gene lost 0 bases, with 10 bases spanning the gap. Per germline, CDR1 SEHNR and CDR2 FQNEAQ (reference sequence). The CDR3 nucleotides are TGTGCCAGCAGCTCTGACGGCATCTCCTACAATGAGCAGTTCCTC. Translating gives CASSSDGISYNEQFL.

The rearrangement uses TRBV29-1 and TRBJ2-1; no firm D call. Trimming shortened V by 3 bases and J by 4 bases, and 4 bases separated the two germline ends. In germline, CDR1 is SQVTM, CDR2 ANQGSEA. The CDR3 length is 11 residues. The CDR3 region has the DNA TGCAGCGTTGATCAGTACAATGAGCAGTTCTTC. This sequence encodes CSVDQYNEQFF.

This clonotype was seen more than once but under ten times. This chain uses TRBV20-1 with TRBJ2-1; 12 positions match TRBD2. CDR3 length: 17 amino acids. CDR1 is DFQATT, CDR2 SNEGSKA, per germline (reference sequence). J gave up 5 bases and V 3 bases, and 11 bases lay outside the gene matches. The CDR3 DNA is TGCAGTGCTAGGTGGCTAGCGGGAGGGCTAGTTGACAATGAGCAGTTCTTC. Translation gives CSARWLAGGLVDNEQFF.

This clonotype has at least ten counts. Compared with germline, one end of the junction differs, possibly owing to a read error. The chain joins TRBV5-1 to TRBJ2-7; D uncertain. Germline V gene lookup returns CDR1 SGHRS and CDR2 YFSETQ. This CDR3 has 14 amino acids. The CDR3 bases are TGTGCCAGCAGCTTGGAGCCAAGCTCCTACGAGCAGTACTTC. As protein: CASSLEPSSYEQYF.

The chain combines TRBV14 with TRBJ1-1, with 12 bases matching TRBD1. The germline V gene encodes CDR1 SGHDN and CDR2 FVKESK. The length of the CDR3 is 14 residues. With V trimmed by 8 bases and J by 1 base, 2 bases remained unmatched. Here the CDR3 DNA reads TGTGCCAGCCGGGACAGGGGGCCGAACACTGAAGCTTTCTTT. The encoded protein is CASRDRGPNTEAFF.

The chain joins TRBV27 to TRBJ2-7, with 8 bases identical to TRBD2. CDR3 length equals 13 residues. Germline loops: CDR1 MNHEY, CDR2 SMNVEV (reference sequence). V shed 3 bases and J 5 bases; nucleotides not matched to a gene: 3. CDR3 nucleotide sequence: TGTGCCAGCAGTTTGACTAGCGTCCACGAGCAGTACTTC. Protein sequence: CASSLTSVHEQYF.

V and J are TRBV20-1 and TRBJ2-1, with TRBD2 matching 10 bases. V gave up 0 bases and J gave up 7 bases; unmatched junction bases: 6. Germline-derived CDR1 and CDR2 are DFQATT and SNEGSKA (reference sequence). This CDR3 has 15 amino acids. The CDR3 sequence: CSARDAPSGRNEQFF. The CDR3 DNA reads TGCAGTGCTAGAGATGCGCCTAGCGGGAGAAATGAGCAGTTCTTC.

This clonotype was seen once. The chain employs TRBV28 and TRBJ1-3; D gene uncertain. Trimming left V 3 bases short and J 10 bases short, with 13 bases between. This CDR3 is built from 13 residues. Germline CDR1 is MDHEN and CDR2 is SYDVKM. The CDR3 region is CASSFSPAGTIYF. The CDR3, as DNA: TGTGCCAGCAGTTTTTCCCCAGCTGGGACCATATATTTT.

The V call is TRBV9, the J call TRBJ2-1; possibly TRBD1 for D (5 bases). The germline CDR1 and CDR2 sequences are SGDLS and YYNGEE. The CDR3 contains 14 residues. V was trimmed by 3 bases and J by 6 bases, leaving 13 bases between them. In DNA form, the CDR3 reads TGTGCCAGCAGCGCCTATATAGACAGCAATGAGCAGTTCTTC. Protein: CASSAYIDSNEQFF.

The V and J genes are TRBV12-3 or TRBV12-4 and TRBJ2-6, with 7 bases that match TRBD1. The CDR3 runs to 16 residues. With 6 bases clipped from V and 3 bases from J, the junction kept 8 bases outside the gene matches. This CDR3 reads CASSLGQVGGANVLTF. The CDR3 DNA follows: TGTGCCAGCAGCCTAGGACAGGTCGGTGGGGCCAACGTCCTGACTTTC.

The chain links TRBV27 to TRBJ2-7, with TRBD2 matching 12 bases. Trimming cost V 0 bases and J 4 bases; bases outside gene matches: 13. This CDR3 spans 19 amino acids. Per the germline V gene, CDR1 is MNHEY and CDR2 is SMNVEV (reference sequence). The CDR3, as DNA: TGTGCCAGCAGTTTATCGACACCGCTAGCGGGAGGGCCCTCGTACGAGCAGTACTTC. Its translation: CASSLSTPLAGGPSYEQYF.

V usage is TRBV7-2 and J usage is TRBJ2-2, with D possibly TRBD2 on 5 matching bases. The CDR3 spans 14 residues. V gave up 1 base and J gave up 4 bases, with 7 bases separating them. Germline loops: CDR1 SGHTA, CDR2 FQGNSA. This CDR3 reads CASSLGRVTGELFF. The CDR3 nucleotides read TGTGCCAGCAGCTTAGGGCGGGTCACCGGGGAGCTGTTTTTT.

This clonotype was found a few times. V usage is TRBV5-5 and J usage is TRBJ2-2, with TRBD2 as a possible D gene (5 bases). The V gene lost 4 bases and the J gene lost 2 bases, with 12 bases spanning the gap. This CDR3 is 15 amino acids long. Germline CDR1 SGHKS, CDR2 YYEKEE (reference sequence). This CDR3 reads CASSRTGTNTGELFF. The DNA of the CDR3 is TGTGCCAGCAGCAGAACGGGAACAAACACCGGGGAGCTGTTTTTT.

The chain is built from TRBV10-3 and TRBJ2-5, with a possible D match to TRBD1 (7 bases). Trimming stripped 0 bases from V and 5 bases from J, with 19 bases between. Germline V gene data show CDR1 as ENHRY and CDR2 as SYGVKD. The CDR3 runs 17 residues. CDR3 sequence reads: CAISESIGTDGGETQYF. The DNA for the CDR3 is TGTGCCATCAGTGAGTCGATAGGGACAGATGGAGGGGAGACCCAGTACTTC.

This clonotype was counted a few times. The rearrangement uses TRBV4-1 and TRBJ2-7; possible D gene TRBD2, 6 bases. CDR3 length: 14 amino acids. CDR1 and CDR2 from the germline V gene are MGHRA and YSYEKL. Trimming stripped 3 bases from V and 3 bases from J, with 12 bases between. Written as DNA, the CDR3 is TGCGCCAGCAGCCAGGCTAGCGCGCGCTACGAGCAGTACTTC. Translating it yields CASSQASARYEQYF.

With regard to this clonotype: In this CDR3 the conserved last residue, phenylalanine or tryptophan, is missing, so a read error is likely. The chain uses TRBV5-1 and TRBJ2-7; D uncertain. Trimming pared 3 bases from V and 3 bases from J, leaving 10 bases between. This CDR3 spans 13 amino acids. Germline CDR1 and CDR2: SGHRS and YFSETQ. The CDR3 protein is CASSWSDGYEQYL. CDR3 bases: TGCGCCAGCAGCTGGTCGGACGGCTACGAGCAGTACTTA.

The chain couples TRBV11-2 to TRBJ2-7, with TRBD1 identical over 8 bases. The J call may not be correct, given that the DNA end is closer to TRBJ2-5. Germline loops: CDR1 SGHAT, CDR2 FQNNGV. The CDR3 has 16 residues. The CDR3 nucleotides read TGTGCCAGCAGCTTAGGGAGACAGGGGCGAGTAGAGACCCAGTACTTC. It is translated as CASSLGRQGRVETQYF.

J is TRBJ1-2 and V is TRBV27, with D unclear. The germline V and J ends were trimmed by 0 bases and 8 bases, with 13 bases remaining between them. This CDR3 region has 14 residues. Per germline, CDR1 MNHEY and CDR2 SMNVEV (reference sequence). The CDR3: CASSLSSGVPGYTF. CDR3 DNA sequence: TGTGCCAGCAGTTTATCGAGCGGAGTACCGGGCTACACCTTC.

The rearrangement joins TRBV20-1 to TRBJ2-5; D remains unclear. Germline values: CDR1 DFQATT, CDR2 SNEGSKA (reference sequence). The CDR3 is 12 amino acids. Trimming took 0 bases from V and 5 from J, leaving 7 bases between them. The CDR3, as DNA: TGCAGTGCTAGAGATCCCGGGGAGACCCAGTACTTC. Its translation: CSARDPGETQYF.

The rearrangement links TRBV7-2 to TRBJ2-7; 7 bases line up with TRBD1. The V gene end was trimmed by 0 bases and the J gene end by 4 bases; junction bases not matched to a gene: 3. Germline lookup yields CDR1 SGHTA and CDR2 FQGNSA. The CDR3 is 14 amino acids. The CDR3 here is CASSLARTGYEQYF. The DNA of the CDR3 is TGTGCCAGCAGCTTAGCCCGGACAGGATACGAGCAGTACTTC.

The V call is TRBV25-1, the J call TRBJ1-4, with TRBD1 matching over 11 bases. In germline, CDR1 is MGHDK, CDR2 SYGVNS. The CDR3 sequence is 16 residues long. Germline trimming cut 4 bases from V and 6 bases from J; bases unmatched to any gene: 7. This chain's CDR3 is CASSAHPGQGDEKLFF. In DNA form, the CDR3 reads TGTGCCAGCAGTGCCCACCCGGGACAGGGGGATGAAAAACTGTTTTTT.